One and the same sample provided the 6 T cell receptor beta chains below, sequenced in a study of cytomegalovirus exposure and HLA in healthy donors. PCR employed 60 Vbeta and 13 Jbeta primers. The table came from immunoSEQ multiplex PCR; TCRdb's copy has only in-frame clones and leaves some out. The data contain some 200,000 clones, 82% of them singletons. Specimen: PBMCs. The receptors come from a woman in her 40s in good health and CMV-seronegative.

The CDR3 DNA sequence: TGTGCCAGCAGTTTCTTCCGGGCCCGGGAGGGTAATGAGCAGTTCTTC. Its protein product is CASSFFRAREGNEQFF. The V gene is TRBV27, the J gene TRBJ2-1, with 8 bases fitting TRBD2. Germline V lookup: CDR1 MNHEY, CDR2 SMNVEV (reference sequence). This CDR3 spans 16 amino acids. V was clipped by 3 bases and J by 7 bases; unmatched bases: 11.

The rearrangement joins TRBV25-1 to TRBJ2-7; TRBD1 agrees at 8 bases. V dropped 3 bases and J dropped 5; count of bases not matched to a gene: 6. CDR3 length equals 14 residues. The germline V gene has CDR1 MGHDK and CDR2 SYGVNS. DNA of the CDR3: TGTGCCAGCAGTGATGCCAGGGGGCATCACGAGCAGTACTTC. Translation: CASSDARGHHEQYF.

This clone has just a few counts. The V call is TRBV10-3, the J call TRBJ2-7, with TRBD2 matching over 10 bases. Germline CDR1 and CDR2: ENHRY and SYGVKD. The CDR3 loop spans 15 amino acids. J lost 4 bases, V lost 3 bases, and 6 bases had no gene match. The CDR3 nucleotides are TGTGCCATCAGTGATGCTAGCGGGAGTTGGTACGAGCAGTACTTC. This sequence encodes CAISDASGSWYEQYF.

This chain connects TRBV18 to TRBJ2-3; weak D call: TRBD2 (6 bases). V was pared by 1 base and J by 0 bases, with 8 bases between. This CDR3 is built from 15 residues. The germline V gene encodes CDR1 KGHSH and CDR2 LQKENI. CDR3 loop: CASSPQEGSTDTQYF. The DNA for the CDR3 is TGTGCCAGCTCACCACAGGAGGGAAGCACAGATACGCAGTATTTT.

The CDR3 region is CASYSGLAGVASEQYF. The CDR3 DNA is TGTGCCAGCTATTCCGGACTAGCGGGAGTTGCCAGTGAGCAGTACTTC. This chain connects TRBV2 to TRBJ2-7, with 13 bases aligning to TRBD2. CDR3 size: 16 residues. The V and J ends lost 8 bases and 7 bases, in that order; junction bases with no gene match: 14. CDR1 is SNHLY and CDR2 is FYNNEI in the germline V gene.

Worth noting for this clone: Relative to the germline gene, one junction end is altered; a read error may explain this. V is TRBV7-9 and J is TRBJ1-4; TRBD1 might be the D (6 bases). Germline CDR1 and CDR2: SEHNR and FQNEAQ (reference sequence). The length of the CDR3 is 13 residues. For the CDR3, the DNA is TGTTCCAGCCAAACAGGGATGGATGAAAAACTGTTTTTT. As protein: CSSQTGMDEKLFF.